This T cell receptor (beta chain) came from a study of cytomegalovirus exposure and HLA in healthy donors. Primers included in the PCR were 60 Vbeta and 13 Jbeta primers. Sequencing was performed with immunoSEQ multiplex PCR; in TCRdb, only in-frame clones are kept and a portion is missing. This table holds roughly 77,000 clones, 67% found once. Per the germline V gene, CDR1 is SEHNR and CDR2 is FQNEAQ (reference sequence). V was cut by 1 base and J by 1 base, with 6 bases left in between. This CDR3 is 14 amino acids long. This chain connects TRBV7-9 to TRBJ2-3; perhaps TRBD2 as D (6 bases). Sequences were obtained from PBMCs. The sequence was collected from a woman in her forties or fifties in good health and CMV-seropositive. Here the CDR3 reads CASSLGRGTDTQYF. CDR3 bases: TGTGCCAGCAGCTTAGGGAGGGGCACAGATACGCAGTATTTT.